One and the same sample provided the 7 T cell receptor beta chains below, sequenced in a study of blood T cells in healthy people across ages (dated by TCRdb to about 2015). Libraries were made using 5' RACE. Instrument on record: Illumina HiSeq 2500. A second roughly 6 to 11 cycle PCR used a sample-barcoded 5' primer and a J-beta primer mix. The public reads were reanalyzed by TCRdb: fastp trimming at Q25, MiXCR alignment, in-frame beta chains only. Each CDR3 protein gets just one entry, which takes the most common genes and DNA from the rows behind it. The sample table contains over 600,000 distinct CDR3 sequences; only one count was recorded for around half of them. 15% to 20% of the sample is held by the ten biggest clonotypes. Input material: blood. Receptors originate from a man at least 80 years old in good health.

V gene TRBV12-3 or TRBV12-4 combines with J gene TRBJ2-5; D unclear. CDR3 size: 14 residues. V gave up 1 base and J gave up 7 bases, with 13 bases separating them. For the CDR3, the DNA is TGTGCCAGCAGTTTAGGGGCGCGGTGGCGGACCCAGTACTTC. This gives the protein CASSLGARWRTQYF.

This clonotype has a handful of counts. V usage is TRBV20-1 and J usage is TRBJ2-7; a possible D gene is TRBD2 (5 bases). V was cut by 4 bases and J by 2 bases, with 21 bases left in between. The germline V gene has CDR1 DFQATT and CDR2 SNEGSKA (reference sequence). The CDR3 has 16 amino acids. The CDR3 region is CSAIRPSLVRAYEQYF. The CDR3 coding sequence is TGCAGTGCTATCCGTCCTTCACTAGTACGAGCCTACGAGCAGTACTTC.

The chain couples TRBV28 to TRBJ2-1; 12 nucleotides line up with TRBD2. The V segment lost 3 bases and the J segment 7 bases; nucleotides outside the gene matches: 7. The CDR3 extends over 16 amino acids. Germline assignment: CDR1 MDHEN and CDR2 SYDVKM. As DNA, the CDR3 is TGTGCCAGCAGTTTGATGTCCGGACTAGCGGGGAATGAGCAGTTCTTC. This gives the protein CASSLMSGLAGNEQFF.

This rearrangement joins TRBV20-1 to TRBJ2-1; the D gene is possibly TRBD2 (6 bases). Germline lookup yields CDR1 DFQATT and CDR2 SNEGSKA (reference sequence). The germline V and J ends were trimmed by 5 bases and 7 bases, with 24 bases remaining between them. The CDR3 spans 16 residues. In DNA, the CDR3 is TGCAGTGCTCGCGTTGGCATCGGCGGGACGGCGAATGAGCAGTTCTTC. Encoded protein: CSARVGIGGTANEQFF.

This chain uses TRBV7-2 with TRBJ2-1, with 9 bases lining up with TRBD1. With 7 bases clipped from V and 13 bases from J, the junction kept 17 bases outside the gene matches. Germline V gene sequence: CDR1 SGHTA, CDR2 FQGNSA. This CDR3 comprises 15 residues. The chain's CDR3 is CASIPRGTGRKTQFF. CDR3 bases: TGTGCCAGCATCCCCAGGGGGACAGGGAGAAAGACCCAGTTCTTC.

V and J are TRBV28 and TRBJ2-2; tentatively, D is TRBD2 (6 bases). The CDR3 consists of 16 residues. In germline, CDR1 is MDHEN, CDR2 SYDVKM. V shed 6 bases and J shed 0 bases, with 14 bases lying between them. The CDR3 loop reads CASSVGGRANTGELFF. The CDR3 DNA reads as TGTGCCAGCAGCGTCGGGGGACGAGCGAACACCGGGGAGCTGTTTTTT. Based on the CDR3 plus reference TRBV28 and TRBJ2-2, the full variable domain is DVKVTQSSRYLVKRTGEKVFLECVQDMDHENMFWYRQDPGLGLRLIYFSYDVKMKEKGDIPEGYSVSREKKERFSLILESASTNQTSMYLCASSVGGRANTGELFFGEGSRLTVL.

The chain couples TRBV24-1 to TRBJ1-2, with a tentative D call TRBD1 (5 bases). V lost 3 bases and J 4 bases, leaving 17 bases between the germline ends. CDR3 length: 16 amino acids. The germline gives CDR1 KGHDR, CDR2 SFDVKD. DNA of the CDR3: TGTGCCACCAGTGATCCGGGTGTAGAAGGGACCTATGGCTACACCTTC. This sequence encodes CATSDPGVEGTYGYTF.